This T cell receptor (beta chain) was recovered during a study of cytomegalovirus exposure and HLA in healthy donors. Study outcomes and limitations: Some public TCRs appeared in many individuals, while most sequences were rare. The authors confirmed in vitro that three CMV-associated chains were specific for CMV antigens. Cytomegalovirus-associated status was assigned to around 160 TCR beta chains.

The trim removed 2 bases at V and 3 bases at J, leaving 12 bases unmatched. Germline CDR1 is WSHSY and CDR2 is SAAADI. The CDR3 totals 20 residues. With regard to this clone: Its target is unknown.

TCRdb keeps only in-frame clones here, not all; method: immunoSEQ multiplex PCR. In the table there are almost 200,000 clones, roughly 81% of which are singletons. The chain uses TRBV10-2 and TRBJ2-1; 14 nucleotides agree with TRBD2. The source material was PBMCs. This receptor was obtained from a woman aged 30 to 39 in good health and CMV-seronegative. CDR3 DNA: TGCGCCAGCAGTGAGCGCGGACTAGCGGGAGGCGATGGGTACTACAATGAGCAGTTCTTC. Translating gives CASSERGLAGGDGYYNEQFF.